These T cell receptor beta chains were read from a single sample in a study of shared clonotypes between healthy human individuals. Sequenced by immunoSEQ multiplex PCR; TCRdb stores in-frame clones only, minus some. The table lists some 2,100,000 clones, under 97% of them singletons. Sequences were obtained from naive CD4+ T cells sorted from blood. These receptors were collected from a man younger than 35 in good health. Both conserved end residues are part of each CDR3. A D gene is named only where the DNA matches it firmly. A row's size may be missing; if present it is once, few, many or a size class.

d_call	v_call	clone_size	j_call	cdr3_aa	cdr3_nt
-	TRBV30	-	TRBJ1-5	CAWSVGAAPFQPQHF	TGTGCCTGGAGCGTTGGAGCCGCTCCCTTCCAGCCCCAGCATTTT
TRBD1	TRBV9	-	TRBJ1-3	CASSSGDRAMGNTIYF	TGTGCCAGCAGCTCCGGAGACAGGGCAATGGGAAACACCATATATTTT
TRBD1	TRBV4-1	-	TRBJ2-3	CASSLTGAKSWDTQYF	TGCGCCAGCAGCCTAACAGGGGCCAAATCATGGGATACGCAGTATTTT
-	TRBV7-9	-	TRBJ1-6	CASSLGGGGEGSPLHF	TGTGCCAGCAGCTTAGGTGGGGGGGGCGAAGGGTCACCCCTCCACTTT
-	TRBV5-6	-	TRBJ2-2	CASSSLQMNTGELFF	TGTGCCAGCAGCTCCCTACAGATGAACACCGGGGAGCTGTTTTTT
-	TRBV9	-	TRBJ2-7	CASSVGMAGQYYEQYF	TGTGCCAGCAGCGTAGGCATGGCGGGACAATACTACGAGCAGTACTTC
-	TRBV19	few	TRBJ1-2	CASSIAQGYTF	TGTGCCAGTAGTATAGCGCAGGGCTACACCTTC
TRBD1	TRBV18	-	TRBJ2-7	CASSPGTGGNEQYF	TGTGCCAGCTCACCGGGGACAGGGGGTAACGAGCAGTACTTC
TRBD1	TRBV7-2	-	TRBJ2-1	CASSVDRGSYNEQFF	TGTGCCAGCAGCGTAGACAGGGGCTCCTACAATGAGCAGTTCTTC
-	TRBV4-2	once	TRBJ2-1	CASSQESLMIPFF	TGTGCCAGCAGCCAGGAGTCCCTGATGATCCCGTTCTTC
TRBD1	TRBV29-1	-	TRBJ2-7	CSVGNPDRGYEQYF	TGCAGCGTCGGAAACCCAGACAGGGGCTACGAGCAGTACTTC
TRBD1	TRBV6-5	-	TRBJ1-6	CASHRDRASPLHF	TGTGCCAGCCATCGGGACAGGGCTTCTCCCCTCCACTTT
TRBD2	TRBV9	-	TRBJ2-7	CASSVNTGLAGSEQYF	TGTGCCAGCAGCGTAAACACGGGACTAGCGGGAAGTGAGCAGTACTTC
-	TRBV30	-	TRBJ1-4	CAWSEQGGGKLFF	TGTGCCTGGAGTGAACAGGGAGGAGGAAAACTGTTTTTT
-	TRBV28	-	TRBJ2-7	CASSLLLRALFF	TGTGCCAGCAGTTTGTTATTGCGGGCTCTATTCTTC
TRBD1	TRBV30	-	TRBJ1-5	CAWNQGAFSNQPQHF	TGTGCCTGGAATCAGGGGGCGTTCAGCAATCAGCCCCAGCATTTT
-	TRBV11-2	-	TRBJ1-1	CASWRGMGHTEAFF	TGTGCCAGCTGGCGGGGTATGGGGCACACTGAAGCTTTCTTT
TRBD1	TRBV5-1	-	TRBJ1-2	CASSLAVPGGNMDYGYTF	TGCGCCAGCAGCTTGGCCGTTCCAGGGGGCAATATGGACTATGGCTACACCTTC
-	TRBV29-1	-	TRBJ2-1	CSVEVQGNNEQFF	TGCAGCGTTGAGGTCCAGGGGAACAATGAGCAGTTCTTC
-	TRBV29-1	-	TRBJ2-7	CSVESSGPEEYF	TGCAGCGTTGAATCGTCGGGTCCGGAAGAGTACTTC
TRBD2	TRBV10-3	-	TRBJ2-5	CAISESKVGGETQYF	TGTGCCATCAGTGAGTCAAAAGTGGGAGGGGAGACCCAGTACTTC
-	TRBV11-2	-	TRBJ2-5	CASSLSGPAQETQYF	TGTGCCAGCAGCTTATCGGGGCCCGCCCAAGAGACCCAGTACTTC
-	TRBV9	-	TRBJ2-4	CASSVGVDGGANIQYF	TGTGCCAGCAGCGTAGGGGTTGACGGGGGCGCGAACATTCAGTACTTC
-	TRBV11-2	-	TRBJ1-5	CASSFYRGQPQHF	TGTGCCAGCAGCTTCTACCGGGGGCAGCCCCAGCATTTT
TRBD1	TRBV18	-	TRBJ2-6	CASSTFGTGDGANVLTF	TGTGCCAGCTCAACCTTTGGGACAGGGGATGGGGCCAACGTCCTGACTTTC
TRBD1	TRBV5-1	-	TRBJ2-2	CASSLAPTGAGELFF	TGCGCCAGCAGCTTGGCCCCGACAGGGGCCGGGGAGCTGTTTTTT
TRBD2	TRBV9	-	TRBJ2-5	CASSPLSGTSVKTQYF	TGTGCCAGCAGCCCACTCTCCGGGACTAGCGTGAAGACCCAGTACTTC
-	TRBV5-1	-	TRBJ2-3	CASRILASPTDTQYF	TGCGCCAGCCGCATATTAGCCAGCCCCACAGATACGCAGTATTTT
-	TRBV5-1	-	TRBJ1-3	CASSPDGNTIYF	TGCGCCAGCAGCCCGGACGGAAACACCATATATTTT
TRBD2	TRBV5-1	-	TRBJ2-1	CASSYGTRNPNEQFF	TGCGCCAGCAGCTACGGGACTAGGAACCCGAATGAGCAGTTCTTC
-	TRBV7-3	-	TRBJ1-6	CASSANRDSPLHF	TGTGCCAGCAGCGCCAACAGGGATTCACCCCTCCACTTT
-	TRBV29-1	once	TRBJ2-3	CSAGRTSTDTQYF	TGCAGCGCTGGGAGAACTAGCACAGATACGCAGTATTTT
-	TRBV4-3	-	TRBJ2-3	CASSQVLSALADTQYF	TGCGCCAGCAGCCAAGTGTTGTCTGCTCTCGCAGATACGCAGTATTTT
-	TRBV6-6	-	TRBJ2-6	CATPKGGSGANVLTF	TGTGCCACCCCCAAAGGGGGATCTGGGGCCAACGTCCTGACTTTC
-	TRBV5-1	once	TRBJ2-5	CASSLGSSETQYF	TGCGCCAGCAGCTTGGGGTCTTCGGAGACCCAGTACTTC
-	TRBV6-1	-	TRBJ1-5	CASSGTGAGNQPQHF	TGTGCCAGCAGTGGTACAGGAGCCGGCAATCAGCCCCAGCATTTT